The next 15 T cell receptor beta chains were all read from a single sample in a study of tumor-infiltrating lymphocytes in primary liver carcinoma. Between roughly 17 and 33 mg of unsorted bulk tissue served as the source from which RNA and DNA were co-extracted. TCR beta cDNA was reverse-transcribed from about 500 ng of total RNA. The reaction used a constant-region primer and ProtoScript II reverse transcriptase. Three nested multiplex PCR rounds, a slightly modified ARM-PCR method, built the TCR beta libraries. The opening two PCR rounds, ten to eleven cycles each, paired TRBV1-TRBV30 forward primers with a C-beta reverse primer. MiXCR was run by TCRdb on the multiplex PCR reads, yielding one entry per CDR3 protein. The sample shows roughly 20,000 distinct CDR3 sequences, around 79% of them seen only once. The sequenced sample consisted of liver tumor tissue from sampling region 4. Regarding subset: tumor region T4, right-lateral pole. The receptors were sampled from a woman under 40 with primary liver carcinoma and hepatitis B virus infection.

The chain couples TRBV11-3 to TRBJ2-1, with 14 bases matching TRBD2. Germline values: CDR1 SGHNT, CDR2 YENEEA. The CDR3 runs to 15 residues. As DNA, the CDR3 is TGTACCAACAGCCGACTAGCGGGGGGGAGGTATGAGCAGTTCTTC. Amino acids: CTNSRLAGGRYEQFF. The full variable domain, with the rest looked up from reference TRBV11-3 and TRBJ2-1, is EAGVVQSPRYKIIEKKQPVAFWCNPISGHNTLYWYLQNLGQGPELLIRYENEEAVDDSQLPKDRFSAERLKGVDSTLKIQPAELGDSAVYLCTNSRLAGGRYEQFFGPGTRLTVL.

This sequence joins TRBV6-5 and TRBJ2-6; tentatively, D is TRBD1 (6 bases). This CDR3 is 16 amino acids long. Germline V gene sequence: CDR1 MNHEY, CDR2 SVGAGI. The CDR3 sequence: CARSPQAGAGANVLTF. The DNA for the CDR3 is TGTGCAAGGAGTCCTCAAGCAGGGGCAGGGGCCAACGTCCTGACTTTC.

This clonotype was seen ten or more times. This chain links TRBV20-1 with TRBJ2-3; TRBD2 aligns across 9 bases. This CDR3 has 15 amino acids. Germline CDR1 reads DFQATT; CDR2 reads SNEGSKA (reference sequence). Unmatched junction bases numbered 9, after V lost 2 bases and J lost 6 bases. The CDR3 spells CSARLAGPDLDTQYF. In DNA form, the CDR3 reads TGCAGTGCTAGACTAGCGGGACCAGACCTCGATACGCAGTATTTT.

CDR3 loop: CASSETLPGGHANTGELFF. In DNA, the CDR3 is TGTGCCAGCAGTGAAACCCTTCCCGGGGGCCATGCGAACACCGGGGAGCTGTTTTTT. The chain combines TRBV6-1 with TRBJ2-2; either TRBD1 or TRBD2 may supply D (6 bases each). The germline V gene encodes CDR1 MNHNS and CDR2 SASEGT. With 2 bases removed from V and 0 bases from J, the gap between germline ends came to 19 bases. This CDR3 spans 19 amino acids.

For this clonotype: An end of the junction does not agree with germline; a read error may underlie this. CDR3 residues: CASCKESTVTQYF. The CDR3 nucleotides read TGTGCTAGCTGTAAAGAATCCACAGTTACGCAGTATTTT. This chain uses TRBV11-3 with TRBJ2-3; D not certain. CDR1 and CDR2 (germline): SGHNT, YENEEA. This CDR3 region has 13 residues. The complete variable domain, with remaining parts taken from reference TRBV11-3 and TRBJ2-3, reads EAGVVQSPRYKIIEKKQPVAFWCNPISGHNTLYWYLQNLGQGPELLIRYENEEAVDDSQLPKDRFSAERLKGVDSTLKIQPAELGDSAVYLCASCKESTVTQYFGPGTRLTVL.

This clonotype came up many times. V gene TRBV2 combines with J gene TRBJ2-5; D is perhaps TRBD2 (5 bases). The germline V gene has CDR1 SNHLY and CDR2 FYNNEI. Trimming stripped 0 bases from V and 3 bases from J, with 17 bases between. This CDR3 is built from 17 residues. The CDR3 reads CASSEALVSVSEETQYF. CDR3 bases: TGTGCCAGCAGTGAAGCGCTGGTTAGCGTGTCAGAAGAGACCCAGTACTTC.

With respect to this clonotype: Compared with germline, one end of the junction differs, possibly owing to a read error. The chain recombines TRBV4-3 with TRBJ1-2; D is perhaps TRBD1 (5 bases). This CDR3 has 15 residues. Germline CDR1 reads LGHNA; CDR2 reads YSLEER. In DNA, the CDR3 is TGCGCCAGCAGCCAAGGTTGGGGCATGGTGAATGGCTACATCTTC. It encodes CASSQGWGMVNGYIF.

The V call is TRBV30, the J call TRBJ1-2; no definite D call. Germline CDR1 is GTSNPN and CDR2 is SVGIG (reference sequence). The CDR3 sequence is 13 residues long. Trimming took 4 bases from V and 14 from J, leaving 23 bases between them. This chain's CDR3 is CAWNPASGMPGTF. The DNA of the CDR3 is TGTGCCTGGAATCCAGCCTCGGGGATGCCGGGGACCTTC. The variable domain in full, completed from reference TRBV30 and TRBJ1-2, reads SQTIHQWPATLVQPVGSPLSLECTVEGTSNPNLYWYRQAAGRGLQLLFYSVGIGQISSEVPQNLSASRPQDRQFILSSKKLLLSDSGFYLCAWNPASGMPGTFGSGTRLTVV.

This clonotype was picked up many times. This chain links TRBV7-2 with TRBJ1-6; no firm D call. This CDR3 is 16 amino acids long. CDR1 SGHTA and CDR2 FQGNSA come from the germline V gene. The V end was cut by 1 base, the J end by 9 bases, with 16 bases between. The CDR3 DNA reads TGTGCCAGCAGCTTAGGTAGCAGGTCGCGTACTTCACCCCTCCACTTT. Its translation: CASSLGSRSRTSPLHF.

Turning to this clonotype: Its ends do not fully match the called genes, so a read error is possible. This chain joins TRBV29-1 and TRBJ2-1; TRBD2 agrees at 7 bases. Germline V gene lookup returns CDR1 SQVTM and CDR2 ANQGSEA. The CDR3 runs to 12 residues. CDR3 loop: CCVVGWEGCTFF. Written as DNA, the CDR3 is TGCTGCGTCGTGGGGTGGGAGGGCTGCACGTTCTTC.

A word on this clonotype: A read error may be the cause here, since a much bigger clone is one base away. Because the CDR3 is missing its conserved closing phenylalanine or tryptophan, this is likely a read error. The DNA is left out, because the CDR3 cannot be placed on it with certainty; the CDR3 is given as TCRdb lists it. The chain links TRBV21-1 to TRBJ1-1. TRBV21-1 corresponds to a pseudogene. 14 amino acids form the CDR3, both terminal residues included. The CDR3 sequence: CACSFRFVNTEAFL.

As to this clonotype: The junction departs from germline at one end; a sequencing error may be responsible. The chain's CDR3 is CASSVLAGGPRSKTGELLF. DNA of the CDR3: TGCGCTAGCAGCGTACTAGCTGGAGGGCCCCGTTCGAAGACCGGGGAGCTGTTATTT. This chain links TRBV4-3 with TRBJ2-2; the D gene is possibly TRBD2 (6 bases). Germline V gene lookup returns CDR1 LGHNA and CDR2 YSLEER. This CDR3 contains 19 residues.

As for this clonotype: The final CDR3 position lacks the conserved phenylalanine or tryptophan, pointing to a likely read error. The J gene is TRBJ2-1, the V gene TRBV5-1; D is possibly TRBD2 (6 bases). The length of the CDR3 is 14 residues. Trimming pared 8 bases from V and 8 bases from J, leaving 20 bases between. Per germline, CDR1 SGHRS and CDR2 YFSETQ. CDR3 sequence: CASSLRVEGYEQFL. The CDR3 coding sequence is TGCGCCAGTAGCCTGAGGGTGGAGGGGTATGAGCAGTTCTTA.

As for this clonotype: One end of the junction does not line up with germline, which may come from a read error. CDR3 amino acids: CASNTYPGSKETQYF. CDR3 in DNA: TGTGCCAGCAACACCTACCCTGGGAGCAAAGAGACCCAGTACTTT. The gene calls are TRBV12-3 or TRBV12-4 and TRBJ2-5, with D perhaps TRBD2 (5 bases). The CDR3 runs 15 residues.

CDR3 protein: CASSQLAGLTTDTQYF. The CDR3, as DNA: TGTGCCAGCAGTCAATTAGCGGGTTTAACCACAGATACGCAGTATTTT. The rearrangement joins TRBV6-1 to TRBJ2-3, with TRBD2 matching over 7 bases. Germline CDR1 MNHNS, CDR2 SASEGT. V dropped 5 bases and J dropped 2; count of bases not matched to a gene: 10. The CDR3 extends over 16 amino acids.